There are many counts of the clone carrying this TCR beta chain. CDR1 is KGHSH and CDR2 is LQKENI in the germline V gene. V dropped 0 bases and J dropped 8; count of bases not matched to a gene: 6. CDR3 length: 14 amino acids. The source of the sample is a study of regulatory T cells in long-lasting Graves disease. Time point given: newly diagnosed GD, antithyroid drugs for less than 3 months. Scientists built the TCR library using RNA that was extracted from PBMCs. Library construction for TCR beta used iRepertoire HTBI primers and Arm-PCR of CDR3 regions. One entry per CDR3 protein results from TCRdb running MiXCR on the multiplex PCR reads. The sample consists of approximately 540,000 distinct CDR3 sequences, around 12% of them appearing once. This sample also belongs to another study, concerning T cells in Graves' hyperthyroidism and ophthalmopathy.

The sequence came from a young woman with Graves disease. The chain links TRBV18 to TRBJ1-2, with 7 bases fitting TRBD1. Sequencing was performed on peripheral blood mononuclear cells (PBMCs), taken at new diagnosis, from a patient treated with antithyroid drugs. The CDR3 DNA is TGTGCCAGCTCACCACCGGGACAGCAGGAGGGCTACACCTTC. Encoded protein: CASSPPGQQEGYTF.